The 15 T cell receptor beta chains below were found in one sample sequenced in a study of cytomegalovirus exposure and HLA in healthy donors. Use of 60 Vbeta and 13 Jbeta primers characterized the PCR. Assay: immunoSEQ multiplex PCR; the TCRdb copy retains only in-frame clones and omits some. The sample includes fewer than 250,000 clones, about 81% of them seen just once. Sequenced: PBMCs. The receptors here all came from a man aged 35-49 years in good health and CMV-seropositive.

DNA of the CDR3: TGTGCCAGCAGCCCAGACGGGTGGGCGGGCTATGGCTACACCTTC. Encoded protein: CASSPDGWAGYGYTF. J is TRBJ1-2 and V is TRBV11-2; D not resolved. V was shortened by 5 bases and J by 4 bases, with 17 bases between the two germline ends. The CDR3 extends over 15 amino acids. CDR1 and CDR2 (germline): SGHAT, FQNNGV.

The CDR3 is CASSFIRETQYF. The DNA of the CDR3 is TGTGCCAGCAGCTTTATCCGGGAGACCCAGTACTTC. The chain has TRBV5-6 and TRBJ2-5, with D unresolved. Trimming stripped 2 bases from V and 5 bases from J, with 7 bases between. The CDR3 runs 12 residues. Looked up from germline, CDR1 is SGHDT and CDR2 is YYEEEE.

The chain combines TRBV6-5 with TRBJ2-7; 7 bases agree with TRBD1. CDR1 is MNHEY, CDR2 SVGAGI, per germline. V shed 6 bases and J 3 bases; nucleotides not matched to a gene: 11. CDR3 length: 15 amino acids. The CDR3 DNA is TGTGCCAGCAGCCGTTATTTGGGGACAGACTACGAGCAGTACGTC. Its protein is CASSRYLGTDYEQYV.

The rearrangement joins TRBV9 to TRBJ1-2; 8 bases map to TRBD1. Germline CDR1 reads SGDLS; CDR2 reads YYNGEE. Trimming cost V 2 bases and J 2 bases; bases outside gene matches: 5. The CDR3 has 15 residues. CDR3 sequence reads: CASSVFWTGNYGYTF. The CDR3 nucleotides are TGTGCCAGCAGCGTCTTCTGGACAGGGAACTATGGCTACACCTTC.

The CDR3 nucleotides read TGTGCCAGCAGCGTAGATAGCGGGAGCTCCTACGAGCAGTACTTC. Amino acids: CASSVDSGSSYEQYF. The rearrangement joins TRBV9 to TRBJ2-7; TRBD2 matches at 9 bases. Germline CDR1 and CDR2: SGDLS and YYNGEE. The V and J ends lost 0 bases and 0 bases, in that order; junction bases with no gene match: 1. The CDR3 length is 15 residues.

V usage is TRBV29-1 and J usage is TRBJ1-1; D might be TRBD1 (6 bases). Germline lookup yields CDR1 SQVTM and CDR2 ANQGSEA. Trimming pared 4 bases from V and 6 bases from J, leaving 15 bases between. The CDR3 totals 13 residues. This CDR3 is CSVGQVPTSEAFF. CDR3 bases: TGCAGCGTTGGACAGGTTCCTACGTCTGAAGCTTTCTTT. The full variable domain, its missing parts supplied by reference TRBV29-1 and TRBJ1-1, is SAVISQKPSRDICQRGTSLTIQCQVDSQVTMMFWYRQQPGQSLTLIATANQGSEATYESGFVIDKFPISRPNLTFSTLTVSNMSPEDSSIYLCSVGQVPTSEAFFGQGTRLTVV.

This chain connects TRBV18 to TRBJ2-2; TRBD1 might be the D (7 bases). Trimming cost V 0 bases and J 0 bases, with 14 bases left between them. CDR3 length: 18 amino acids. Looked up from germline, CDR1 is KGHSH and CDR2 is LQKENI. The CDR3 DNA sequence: TGTGCCAGCTCACCACCGGGCAGGGGGGACCCGAACACCGGGGAGCTGTTTTTT. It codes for CASSPPGRGDPNTGELFF.

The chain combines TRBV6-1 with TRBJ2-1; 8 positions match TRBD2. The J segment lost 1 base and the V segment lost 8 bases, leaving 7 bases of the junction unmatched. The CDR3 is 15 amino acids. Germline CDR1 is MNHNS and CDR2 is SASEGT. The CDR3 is CASLPSGLSYNEQFF. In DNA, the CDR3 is TGTGCCAGCCTACCTAGCGGGCTTTCCTACAATGAGCAGTTCTTC.

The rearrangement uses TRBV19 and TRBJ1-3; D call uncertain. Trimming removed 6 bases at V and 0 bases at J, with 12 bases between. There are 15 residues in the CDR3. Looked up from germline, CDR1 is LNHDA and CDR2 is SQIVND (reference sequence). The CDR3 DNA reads TGTGCCAGTAGCGTTCCGGGAATCTCTGGAAACACCATATATTTT. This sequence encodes CASSVPGISGNTIYF. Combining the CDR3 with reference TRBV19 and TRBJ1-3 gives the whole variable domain DGGITQSPKYLFRKEGQNVTLSCEQNLNHDAMYWYRQDPGQGLRLIYYSQIVNDFQKGDIAEGYSVSREKKESFPLTVTSAQKNPTAFYLCASSVPGISGNTIYFGEGSWLTVV.

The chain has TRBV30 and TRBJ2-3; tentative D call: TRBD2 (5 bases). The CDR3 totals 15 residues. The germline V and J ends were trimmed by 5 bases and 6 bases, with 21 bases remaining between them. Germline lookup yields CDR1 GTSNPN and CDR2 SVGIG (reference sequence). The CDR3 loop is CAWARAPYPGDTQYF. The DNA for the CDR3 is TGTGCCTGGGCGAGGGCCCCCTACCCTGGGGATACGCAGTATTTT.

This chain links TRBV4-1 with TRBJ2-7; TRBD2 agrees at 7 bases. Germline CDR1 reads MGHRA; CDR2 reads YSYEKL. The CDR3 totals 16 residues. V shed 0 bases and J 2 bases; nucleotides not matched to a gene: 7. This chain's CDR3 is CASSQDQLASTYEQYF. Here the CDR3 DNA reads TGCGCCAGCAGCCAAGATCAACTAGCGTCAACCTACGAGCAGTACTTC.

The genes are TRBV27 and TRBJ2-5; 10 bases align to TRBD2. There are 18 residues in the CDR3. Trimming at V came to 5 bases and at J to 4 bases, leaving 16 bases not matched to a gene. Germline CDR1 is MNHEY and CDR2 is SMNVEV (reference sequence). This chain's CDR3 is CASSPTWVSSGRGETQYF. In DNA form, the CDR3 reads TGTGCCAGCAGTCCAACGTGGGTTTCTAGCGGGAGAGGAGAGACCCAGTACTTC.

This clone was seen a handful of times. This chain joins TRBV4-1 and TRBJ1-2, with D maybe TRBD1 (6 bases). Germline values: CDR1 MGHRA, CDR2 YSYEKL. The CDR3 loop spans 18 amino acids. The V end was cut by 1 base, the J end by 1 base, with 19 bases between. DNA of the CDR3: TGCGCCAGCAGCCAAGGCCCCCCCGCGGGGGCCGTTAACTATGGCTACACCTTC. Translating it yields CASSQGPPAGAVNYGYTF.

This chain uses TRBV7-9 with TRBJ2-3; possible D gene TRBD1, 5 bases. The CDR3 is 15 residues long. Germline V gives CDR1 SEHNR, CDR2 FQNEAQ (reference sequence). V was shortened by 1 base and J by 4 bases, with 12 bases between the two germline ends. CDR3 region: CASSLGAGISDTQYF. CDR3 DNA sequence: TGTGCCAGCAGCTTAGGAGCAGGGATTTCAGATACGCAGTATTTT.

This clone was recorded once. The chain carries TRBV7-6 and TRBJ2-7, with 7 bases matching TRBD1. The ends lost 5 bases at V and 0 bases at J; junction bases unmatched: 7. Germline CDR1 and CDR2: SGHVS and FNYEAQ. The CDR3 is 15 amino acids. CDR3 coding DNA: TGTGCCAGCAGCCCACGACAGGGAAGCTCCTACGAGCAGTACTTC. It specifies CASSPRQGSSYEQYF.